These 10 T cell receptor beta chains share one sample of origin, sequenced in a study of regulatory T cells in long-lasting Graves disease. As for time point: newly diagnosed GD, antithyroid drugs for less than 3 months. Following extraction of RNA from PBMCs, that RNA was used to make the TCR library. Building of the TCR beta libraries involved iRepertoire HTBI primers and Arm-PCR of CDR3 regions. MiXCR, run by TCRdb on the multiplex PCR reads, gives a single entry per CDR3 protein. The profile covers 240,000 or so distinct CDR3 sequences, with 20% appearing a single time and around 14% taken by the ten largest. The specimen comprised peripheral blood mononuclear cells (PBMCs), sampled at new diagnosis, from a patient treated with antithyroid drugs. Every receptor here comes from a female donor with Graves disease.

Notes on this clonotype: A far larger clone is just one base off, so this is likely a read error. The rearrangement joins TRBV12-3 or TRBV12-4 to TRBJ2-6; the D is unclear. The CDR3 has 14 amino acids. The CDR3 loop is CACSYTSGANVLTF. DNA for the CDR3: TGTGCCTGCAGTTACACCTCTGGGGCCAACGTCCTGACTTTC.

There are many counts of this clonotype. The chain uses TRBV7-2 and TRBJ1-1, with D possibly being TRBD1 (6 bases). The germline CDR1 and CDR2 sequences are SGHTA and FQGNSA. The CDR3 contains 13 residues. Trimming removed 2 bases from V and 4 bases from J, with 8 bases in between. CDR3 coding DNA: TGTGCCAGCAGCTTAAAAGGGGGCACTGAAGCTTTCTTT. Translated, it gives CASSLKGGTEAFF.

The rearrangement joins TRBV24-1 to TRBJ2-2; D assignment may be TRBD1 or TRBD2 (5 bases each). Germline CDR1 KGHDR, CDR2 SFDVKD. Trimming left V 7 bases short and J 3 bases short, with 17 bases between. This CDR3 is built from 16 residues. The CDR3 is CATRSNLRGDTGELFF. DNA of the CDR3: TGTGCCACCAGATCGAACTTGAGGGGAGACACCGGGGAGCTGTTTTTT.

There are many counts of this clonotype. CDR3 residues: CASSWGQSTGELFF. In DNA form, the CDR3 reads TGTGCCAGCAGTTGGGGACAGTCCACCGGGGAGCTGTTTTTT. The chain is built from TRBV27 and TRBJ2-2, with 7 bases that match TRBD1. With V trimmed by 4 bases and J by 4 bases, 3 bases remained unmatched. The CDR3 loop spans 14 amino acids. Per the germline V gene, CDR1 is MNHEY and CDR2 is SMNVEV (reference sequence).

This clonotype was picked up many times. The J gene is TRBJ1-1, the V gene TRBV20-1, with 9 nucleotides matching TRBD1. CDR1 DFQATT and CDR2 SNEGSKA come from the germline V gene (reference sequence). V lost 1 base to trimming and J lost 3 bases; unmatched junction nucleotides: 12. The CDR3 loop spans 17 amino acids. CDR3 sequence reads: CSARGTGTGSGDTEAFF. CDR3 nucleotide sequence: TGCAGTGCTAGAGGCACCGGGACAGGGTCGGGGGACACTGAAGCTTTCTTT.

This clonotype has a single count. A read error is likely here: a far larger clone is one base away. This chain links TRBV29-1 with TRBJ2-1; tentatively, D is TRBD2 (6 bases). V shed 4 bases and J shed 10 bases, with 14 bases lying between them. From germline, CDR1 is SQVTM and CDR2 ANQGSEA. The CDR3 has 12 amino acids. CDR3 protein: CSVVGRQDEQFF. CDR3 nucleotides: TGCAGCGTTGTAGGGAGGCAGGACGAGCAGTTCTTC.

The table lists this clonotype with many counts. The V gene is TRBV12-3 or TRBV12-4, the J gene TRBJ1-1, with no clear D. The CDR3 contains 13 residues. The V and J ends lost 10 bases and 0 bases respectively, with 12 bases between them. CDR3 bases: TGTGCCACCAGAAGAAACATGAACACTGAAGCTTTCTTT. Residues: CATRRNMNTEAFF.

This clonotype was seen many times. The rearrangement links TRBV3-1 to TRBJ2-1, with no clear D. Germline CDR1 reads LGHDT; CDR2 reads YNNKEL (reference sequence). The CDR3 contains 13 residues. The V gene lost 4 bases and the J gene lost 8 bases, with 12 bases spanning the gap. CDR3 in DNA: TGTGCCAGCAGCCCCCAGTCCCCCCATGAGCAGTTCTTC. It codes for CASSPQSPHEQFF.

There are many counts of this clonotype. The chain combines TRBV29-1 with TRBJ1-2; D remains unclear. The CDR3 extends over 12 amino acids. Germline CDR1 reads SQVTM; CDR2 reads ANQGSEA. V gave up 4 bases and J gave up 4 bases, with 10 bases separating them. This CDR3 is CSVGEESYGYTF. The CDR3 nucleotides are TGCAGCGTTGGGGAGGAATCCTATGGCTACACCTTC.

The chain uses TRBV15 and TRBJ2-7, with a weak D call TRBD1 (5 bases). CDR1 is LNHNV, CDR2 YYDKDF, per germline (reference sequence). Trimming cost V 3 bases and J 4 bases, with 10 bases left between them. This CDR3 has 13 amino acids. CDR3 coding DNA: TGTGCCACCAGCAGGGAGCAGGGTTACGAGCAGTACTTC. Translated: CATSREQGYEQYF.